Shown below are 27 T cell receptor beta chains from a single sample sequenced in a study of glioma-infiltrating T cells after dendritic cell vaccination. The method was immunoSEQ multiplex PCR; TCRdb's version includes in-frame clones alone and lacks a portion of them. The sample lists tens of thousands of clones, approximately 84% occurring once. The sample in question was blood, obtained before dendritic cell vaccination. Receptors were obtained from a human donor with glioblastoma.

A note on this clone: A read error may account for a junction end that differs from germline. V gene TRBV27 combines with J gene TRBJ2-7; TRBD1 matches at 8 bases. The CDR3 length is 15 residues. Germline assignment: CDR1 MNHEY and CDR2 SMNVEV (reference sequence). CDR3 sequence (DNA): TGTGCCAGCAGAAGGACAGGGTCCTTCGACTACGGGCAGTACTTC. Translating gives CASRRTGSFDYGQYF.

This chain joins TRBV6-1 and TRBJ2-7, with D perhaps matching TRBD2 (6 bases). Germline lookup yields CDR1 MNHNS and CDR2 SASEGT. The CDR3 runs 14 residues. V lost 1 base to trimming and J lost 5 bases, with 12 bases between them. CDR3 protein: CASSEVGGLNEQYF. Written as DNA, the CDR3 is TGTGCCAGCAGTGAAGTCGGAGGGTTGAACGAGCAGTACTTC.

CDR3 region: CASSWDKNYGYTF. Here the CDR3 DNA reads TGTGCCAGCAGTTGGGACAAAAACTATGGCTACACCTTC. The rearrangement uses TRBV6-6 and TRBJ1-2; D may be TRBD1 (6 bases). Trimming removed 4 bases from V and 2 bases from J, with 8 bases in between. The CDR3 is 13 residues long. Germline V gene data show CDR1 as MNHNY and CDR2 as SVGAGI (reference sequence).

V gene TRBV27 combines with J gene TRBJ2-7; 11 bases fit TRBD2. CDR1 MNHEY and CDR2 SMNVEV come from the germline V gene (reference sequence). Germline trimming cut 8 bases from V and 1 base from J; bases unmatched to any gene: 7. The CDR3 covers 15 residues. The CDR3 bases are TGTGCCAGCCAAACTAGCGGGGGAGTTTCCTACGAGCAGTACTTC. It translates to CASQTSGGVSYEQYF.

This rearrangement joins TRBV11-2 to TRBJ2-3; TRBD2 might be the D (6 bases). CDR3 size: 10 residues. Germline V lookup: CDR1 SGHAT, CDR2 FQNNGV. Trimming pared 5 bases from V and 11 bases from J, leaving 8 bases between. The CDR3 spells CASSGGRQYF. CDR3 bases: TGTGCCAGCAGCGGAGGGAGGCAGTATTTT.

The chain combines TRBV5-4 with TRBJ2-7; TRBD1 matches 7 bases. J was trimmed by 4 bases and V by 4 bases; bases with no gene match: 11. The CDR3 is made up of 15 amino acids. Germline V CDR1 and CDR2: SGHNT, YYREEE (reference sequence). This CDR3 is CASSRSQGDMYEQYF. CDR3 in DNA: TGTGCCAGCAGCAGGAGCCAGGGGGATATGTACGAGCAGTACTTC. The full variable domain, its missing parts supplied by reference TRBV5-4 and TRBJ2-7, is ETGVTQSPTHLIKTRGQQVTLRCSSQSGHNTVSWYQQALGQGPQFIFQYYREEENGRGNFPPRFSGLQFPNYSSELNVNALELDDSALYLCASSRSQGDMYEQYFGPGTRLTVT.

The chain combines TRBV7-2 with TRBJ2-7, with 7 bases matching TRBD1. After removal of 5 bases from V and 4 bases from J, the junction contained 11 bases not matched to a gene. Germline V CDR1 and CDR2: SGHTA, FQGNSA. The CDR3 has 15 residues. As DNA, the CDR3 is TGTGCCAGCAGCCTAGTCCGGGACAGCCCGTACGAGCAGTACTTC. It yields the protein CASSLVRDSPYEQYF.

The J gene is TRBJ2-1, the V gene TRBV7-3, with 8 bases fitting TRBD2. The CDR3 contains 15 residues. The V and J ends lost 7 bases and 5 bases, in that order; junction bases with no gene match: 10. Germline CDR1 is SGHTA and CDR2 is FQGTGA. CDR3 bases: TGTGCCAGCACCATTGCGGGGGGCGGAAACAATGAGCAGTTCTTC. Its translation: CASTIAGGGNNEQFF.

CDR3 DNA sequence: TGTGCCAGCAGGGACCGGACTAGCGTTGAGACCCAGTACTTC. It codes for CASRDRTSVETQYF. The genes are TRBV6-6 and TRBJ2-5; 9 bases match TRBD2. Germline V CDR1 and CDR2: MNHNY, SVGAGI (reference sequence). Trimming at V came to 6 bases and at J to 5 bases, leaving 7 bases not matched to a gene. This CDR3 comprises 14 residues.

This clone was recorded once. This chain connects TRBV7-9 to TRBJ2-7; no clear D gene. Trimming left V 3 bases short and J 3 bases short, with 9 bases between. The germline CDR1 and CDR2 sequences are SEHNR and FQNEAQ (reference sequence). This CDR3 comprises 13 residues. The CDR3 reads CASSLPTGYEQYF. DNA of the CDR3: TGTGCCAGCAGCTTGCCGACTGGCTACGAGCAGTACTTC.

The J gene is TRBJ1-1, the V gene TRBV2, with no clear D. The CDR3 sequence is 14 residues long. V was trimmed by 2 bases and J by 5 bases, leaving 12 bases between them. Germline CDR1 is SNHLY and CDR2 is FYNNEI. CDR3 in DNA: TGTGCCAGCAGTGAAAGGAGGGATTGGACTGAAGCTTTCTTT. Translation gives CASSERRDWTEAFF.

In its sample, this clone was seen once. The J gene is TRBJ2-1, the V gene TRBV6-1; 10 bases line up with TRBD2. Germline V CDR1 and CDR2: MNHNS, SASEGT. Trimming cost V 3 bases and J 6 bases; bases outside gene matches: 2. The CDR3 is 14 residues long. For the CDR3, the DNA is TGTGCCAGCAGTGACCAGCGGGAGGGCAATGAGCAGTTCTTC. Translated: CASSDQREGNEQFF.

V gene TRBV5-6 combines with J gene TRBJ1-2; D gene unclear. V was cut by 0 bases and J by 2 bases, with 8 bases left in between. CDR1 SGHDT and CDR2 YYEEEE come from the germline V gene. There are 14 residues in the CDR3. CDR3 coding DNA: TGTGCCAGCAGCTTGGGGAGAAGAAACTATGGCTACACCTTC. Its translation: CASSLGRRNYGYTF.

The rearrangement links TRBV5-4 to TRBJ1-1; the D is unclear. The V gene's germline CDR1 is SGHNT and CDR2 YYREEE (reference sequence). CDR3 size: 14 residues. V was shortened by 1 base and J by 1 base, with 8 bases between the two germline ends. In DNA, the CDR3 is TGTGCCAGCAGCTTGAGGGAGACGAACACTGAAGCTTTCTTT. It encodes CASSLRETNTEAFF.

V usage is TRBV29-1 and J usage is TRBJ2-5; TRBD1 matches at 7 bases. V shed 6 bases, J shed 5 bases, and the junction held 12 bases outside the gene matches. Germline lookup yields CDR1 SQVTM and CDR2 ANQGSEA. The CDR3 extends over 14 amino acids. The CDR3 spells CSVDTGDPAETQYF. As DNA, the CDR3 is TGCAGCGTAGATACAGGGGATCCGGCGGAGACCCAGTACTTC. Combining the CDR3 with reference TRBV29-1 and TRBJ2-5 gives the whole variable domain SAVISQKPSRDICQRGTSLTIQCQVDSQVTMMFWYRQQPGQSLTLIATANQGSEATYESGFVIDKFPISRPNLTFSTLTVSNMSPEDSSIYLCSVDTGDPAETQYFGPGTRLLVL.

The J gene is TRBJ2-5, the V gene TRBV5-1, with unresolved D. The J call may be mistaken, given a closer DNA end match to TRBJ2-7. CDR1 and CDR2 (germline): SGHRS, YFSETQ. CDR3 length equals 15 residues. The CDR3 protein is CASSLLGSTSYEQYF. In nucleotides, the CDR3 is TGCGCCAGCAGCTTGTTAGGTAGCACCTCCTACGAGCAGTACTTC.

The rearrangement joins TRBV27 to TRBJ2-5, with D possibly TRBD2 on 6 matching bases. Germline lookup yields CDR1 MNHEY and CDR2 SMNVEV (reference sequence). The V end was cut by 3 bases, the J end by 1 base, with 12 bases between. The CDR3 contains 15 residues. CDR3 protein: CASSLGTGLQETQYF. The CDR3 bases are TGTGCCAGCAGTTTGGGGACGGGACTCCAAGAGACCCAGTACTTC.

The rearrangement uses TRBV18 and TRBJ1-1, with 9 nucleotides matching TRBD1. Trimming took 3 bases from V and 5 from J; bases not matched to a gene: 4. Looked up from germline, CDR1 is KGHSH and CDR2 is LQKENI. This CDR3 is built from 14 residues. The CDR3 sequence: CASSPGQGITEAFF. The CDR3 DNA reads TGTGCCAGCTCACCGGGACAGGGAATTACTGAAGCTTTCTTT.

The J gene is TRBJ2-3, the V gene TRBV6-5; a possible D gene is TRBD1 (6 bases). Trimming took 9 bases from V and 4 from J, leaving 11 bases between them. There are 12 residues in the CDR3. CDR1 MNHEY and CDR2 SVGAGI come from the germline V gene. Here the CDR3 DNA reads TGTGCCAGTTCCGCAGGGGCAGATACGCAGTATTTT. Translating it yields CASSAGADTQYF.

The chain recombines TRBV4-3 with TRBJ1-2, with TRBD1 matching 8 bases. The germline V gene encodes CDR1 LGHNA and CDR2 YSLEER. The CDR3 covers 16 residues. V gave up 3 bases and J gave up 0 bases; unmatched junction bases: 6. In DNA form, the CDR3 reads TGCGCCAGCAGCCACCGGACAGGGCAAGCTAACTATGGCTACACCTTC. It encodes CASSHRTGQANYGYTF.

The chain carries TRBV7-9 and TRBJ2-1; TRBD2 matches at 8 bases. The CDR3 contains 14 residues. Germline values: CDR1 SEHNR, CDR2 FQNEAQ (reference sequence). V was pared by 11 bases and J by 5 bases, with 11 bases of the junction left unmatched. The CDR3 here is CAGTGGVADNEQFF. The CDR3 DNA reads TGTGCCGGCACCGGGGGGGTGGCTGACAATGAGCAGTTCTTC.

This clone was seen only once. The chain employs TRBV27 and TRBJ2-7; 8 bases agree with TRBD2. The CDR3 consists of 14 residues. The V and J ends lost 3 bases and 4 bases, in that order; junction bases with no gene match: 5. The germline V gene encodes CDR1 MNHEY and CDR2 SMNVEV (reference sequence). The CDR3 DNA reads TGTGCCAGCAGTTTTGATACTAGCGGTTACGAGCAGTACTTC. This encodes CASSFDTSGYEQYF.

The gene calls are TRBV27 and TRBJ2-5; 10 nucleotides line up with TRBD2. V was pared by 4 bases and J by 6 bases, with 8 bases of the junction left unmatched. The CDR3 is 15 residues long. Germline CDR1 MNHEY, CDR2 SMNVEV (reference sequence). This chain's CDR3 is CASSSTIAGGKTQYF. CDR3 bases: TGTGCCAGCAGTTCGACCATAGCGGGGGGTAAGACCCAGTACTTC.

CDR3 nucleotides: TGTGCCAGCAGCTTAGGCATACAGGGGTTAGTGTCATCGACCCAGTACTTC. It specifies CASSLGIQGLVSSTQYF. This chain joins TRBV11-2 and TRBJ2-5, with 7 bases fitting TRBD1. CDR1 SGHAT and CDR2 FQNNGV come from the germline V gene. The CDR3 has 17 amino acids. The trim removed 1 base at V and 7 bases at J, leaving 15 bases unmatched.

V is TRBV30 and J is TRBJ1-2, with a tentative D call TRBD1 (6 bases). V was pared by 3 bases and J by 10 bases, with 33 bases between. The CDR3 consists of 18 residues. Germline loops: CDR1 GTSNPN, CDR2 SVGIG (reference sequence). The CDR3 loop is CAWRTDSIQGRSLVIYTF. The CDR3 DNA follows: TGTGCCTGGAGGACCGACAGTATCCAGGGGCGATCCCTCGTAATCTACACCTTC. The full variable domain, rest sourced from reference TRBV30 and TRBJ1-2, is SQTIHQWPATLVQPVGSPLSLECTVEGTSNPNLYWYRQAAGRGLQLLFYSVGIGQISSEVPQNLSASRPQDRQFILSSKKLLLSDSGFYLCAWRTDSIQGRSLVIYTFGSGTRLTVV.

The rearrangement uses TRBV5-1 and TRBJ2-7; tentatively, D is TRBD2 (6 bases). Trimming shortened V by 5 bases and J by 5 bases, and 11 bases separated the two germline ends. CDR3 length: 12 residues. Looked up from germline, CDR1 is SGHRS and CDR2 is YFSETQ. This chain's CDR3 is CASRGWRDEQYF. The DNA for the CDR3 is TGCGCCAGCAGGGGGTGGAGGGACGAGCAGTACTTC.

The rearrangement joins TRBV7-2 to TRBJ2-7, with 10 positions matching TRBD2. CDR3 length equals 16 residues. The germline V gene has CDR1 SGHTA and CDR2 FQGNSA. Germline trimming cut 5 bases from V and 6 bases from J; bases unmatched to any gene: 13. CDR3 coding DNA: TGTGCCAGCAGCCCACCCCCGGCTAGCGGGAGTGCCGAGCAGTACTTC. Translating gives CASSPPPASGSAEQYF.